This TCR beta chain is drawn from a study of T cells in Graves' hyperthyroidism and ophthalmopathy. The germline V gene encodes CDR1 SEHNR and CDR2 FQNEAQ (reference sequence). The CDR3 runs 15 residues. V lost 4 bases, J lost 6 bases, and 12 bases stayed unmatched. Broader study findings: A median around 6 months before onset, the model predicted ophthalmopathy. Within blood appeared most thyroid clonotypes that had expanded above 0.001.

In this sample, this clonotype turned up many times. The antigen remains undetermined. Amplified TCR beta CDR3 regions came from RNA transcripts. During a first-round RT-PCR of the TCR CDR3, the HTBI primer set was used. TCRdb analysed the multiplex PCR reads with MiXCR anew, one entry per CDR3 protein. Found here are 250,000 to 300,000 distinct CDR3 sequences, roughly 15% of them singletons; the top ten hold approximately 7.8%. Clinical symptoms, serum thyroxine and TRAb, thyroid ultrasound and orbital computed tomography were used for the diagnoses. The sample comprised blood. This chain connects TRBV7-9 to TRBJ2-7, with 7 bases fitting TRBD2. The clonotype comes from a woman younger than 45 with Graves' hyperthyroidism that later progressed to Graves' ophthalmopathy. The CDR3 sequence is CASSSAGKSFIEQYF. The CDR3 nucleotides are TGTGCCAGCAGCTCAGCGGGAAAGAGTTTTATCGAGCAGTACTTC.